This T cell receptor (beta chain) was profiled in a study of PD-1 blockade in classical Hodgkin lymphoma. The study's findings and limits: Reasons behind the repertoire differences stay unclear, perhaps disease activity or earlier therapy.

V lost 6 bases and J lost 9, with 10 bases in between. The CDR3 has 11 amino acids. Per germline, CDR1 SGHNT and CDR2 YYREEE (reference sequence). Sequencing was performed with immunoSEQ multiplex PCR; in TCRdb, only in-frame clones are kept and a portion is missing. Of more than 140,000 clones in the sample, about 81% were seen once. In regard to this clone: Its cognate antigen is unknown.

There was relapse after autologous stem cell transplantation in every patient, and there was variation in brentuximab vedotin exposure. The V gene is TRBV5-4, the J gene TRBJ2-1, with D tentatively TRBD1 or TRBD2 (5 bases each). The TCR comes from a human donor with classical Hodgkin lymphoma. The specimen was peripheral blood mononuclear cells (PBMCs), collected before the second cycle of nivolumab. The CDR3: CASTGRSEQFF. The DNA for the CDR3 is TGTGCCAGCACGGGACGGAGTGAGCAGTTCTTC. Based on the CDR3 plus reference TRBV5-4 and TRBJ2-1, the full variable domain is ETGVTQSPTHLIKTRGQQVTLRCSSQSGHNTVSWYQQALGQGPQFIFQYYREEENGRGNFPPRFSGLQFPNYSSELNVNALELDDSALYLCASTGRSEQFFGPGTRLTVL.